These T cell receptor beta chains were read from a single sample in a study of blood T cell repertoires in COVID-19. TCRdb's copy holds only in-frame clones and misses some; the assay was immunoSEQ multiplex PCR. The sample lists about 89,000 clones, about 87% occurring once. Sequenced sample: peripheral blood. These receptors came from a man aged 60 to 69 with acute or convalescent COVID-19. Both conserved end residues are part of each CDR3. Fields, in order: D gene, clone size, CDR3 length, V gene, J gene, CDR3 protein, CDR3 DNA. D genes are given only for firm matches. Clone size is stated in some rows and not others, as once, few, many or a class when expanded.

.	.	13	TRBV19	TRBJ1-6	CASSASYNSPLHF	TGTGCCAGTAGTGCCAGTTATAATTCACCCCTCCACTTT
TRBD2	few	17	TRBV15	TRBJ2-2	CATSRVGAGGNTGELFF	TGTGCCACCAGCAGAGTCGGGGCGGGAGGGAACACCGGGGAGCTGTTTTTT
TRBD1	.	16	TRBV5-1	TRBJ2-3	CASSPNRDRGTNTQYF	TGCGCCAGCAGCCCCAACCGGGACAGGGGGACCAATACGCAGTATTTT
.	.	15	TRBV7-8	TRBJ1-6	CASRRESSYNSPLHF	TGTGCCAGCAGGCGGGAGAGCTCCTATAATTCACCCCTCCACTTT
.	.	16	TRBV27	TRBJ2-7	CASSLGPLARIGEQYF	TGTGCCAGCAGTTTGGGCCCCCTAGCGAGGATCGGGGAGCAGTACTTC
TRBD1	.	17	TRBV24-1	TRBJ1-5	CATSDWQGQGFIQPQHF	TGTGCCACCAGTGATTGGCAGGGACAGGGGTTCATTCAGCCCCAGCATTTT
.	.	13	TRBV9	TRBJ1-1	CASSGGQNTEAFF	TGTGCCAGCAGCGGGGGACAGAACACTGAAGCTTTCTTT
.	.	16	TRBV27	TRBJ1-6	CASSLTGYTYNSPLHF	TGTGCCAGCAGTTTAACCGGTTATACCTATAATTCACCCCTCCACTTT
.	.	15	TRBV5-5	TRBJ1-5	CASSFGGASNQPQHF	TGTGCCAGCAGCTTTGGTGGGGCGAGCAATCAGCCCCAGCATTTT
TRBD2	.	15	TRBV5-1	TRBJ2-7	CASSDGTSFSYEQYF	TGCGCCAGCAGCGACGGGACTAGCTTCTCCTACGAGCAGTACTTC
TRBD2	.	14	TRBV27	TRBJ2-7	CASRGREPLYEQYF	TGTGCCAGCAGAGGGAGGGAGCCACTCTACGAGCAGTACTTC
TRBD1	.	15	TRBV5-1	TRBJ2-3	CASSLGGQGTDTQYF	TGCGCCAGCAGCTTGGGTGGACAGGGCACAGATACGCAGTATTTT
.	.	15	TRBV6-5	TRBJ1-1	CASRRGGAKDTEAFF	TGTGCCAGCAGGAGGGGAGGGGCGAAGGACACTGAAGCTTTCTTT
TRBD1	.	13	TRBV5-1	TRBJ1-1	CASTATGVTEAFF	TGCGCCAGCACAGCGACAGGGGTCACTGAAGCTTTCTTT
TRBD1	.	14	TRBV6-5	TRBJ2-3	CASSWGQSTDTQYF	TGTGCCAGCAGCTGGGGACAGTCCACAGATACGCAGTATTTT
TRBD1	.	14	TRBV5-6	TRBJ1-1	CASSPGQRDTEAFF	TGTGCCAGCAGCCCGGGACAGCGTGACACTGAAGCTTTCTTT
.	.	14	TRBV19	TRBJ1-5	CASSSSGVYQPQHF	TGTGCCAGTAGTAGCTCAGGGGTCTATCAGCCCCAGCATTTT
.	once	13	TRBV7-3	TRBJ2-7	CASSFRAPGKQYF	TGTGCCAGCAGCTTCAGGGCTCCTGGGAAGCAGTACTTC
.	.	13	TRBV5-4	TRBJ1-2	CASSLPKFYGYTF	TGTGCCAGCAGTTTACCTAAGTTCTATGGCTACACCTTC
.	.	17	TRBV4-1	TRBJ2-7	CASSHAFSLRRDYEQYF	TGCGCCAGCAGCCACGCATTCAGTTTGAGGCGGGACTACGAGCAGTACTTC
.	.	17	TRBV6-1	TRBJ2-1	CASSEERGTRSYNEQFF	TGTGCCAGCAGTGAAGAAAGGGGCACGCGCTCCTACAATGAGCAGTTCTTC
TRBD1	.	16	TRBV18	TRBJ1-2	CASSPGTGTGNGGYTF	TGTGCCAGCTCACCAGGGACCGGGACAGGGAACGGTGGCTACACCTTC
.	.	14	TRBV6-5	TRBJ2-1	CASSSNPRYNEQFF	TGTGCCAGCAGTTCAAACCCACGGTACAATGAGCAGTTCTTC
.	.	15	TRBV6-1	TRBJ1-6	CASREAQGNNSPLHF	TGTGCCAGCAGGGAAGCACAGGGAAATAATTCACCCCTCCACTTT
TRBD1	.	15	TRBV19	TRBJ2-2	CASRLQGAKAGELFF	TGTGCCAGTAGGTTACAGGGGGCCAAGGCCGGGGAGCTGTTTTTT
.	.	12	TRBV19	TRBJ1-5	CASRGENQPQHF	TGTGCCAGTAGGGGCGAGAATCAGCCCCAGCATTTT
TRBD2	.	16	TRBV7-7	TRBJ2-2	CASSSSLAGAGGELFF	TGTGCCAGCAGCTCATCACTAGCGGGAGCGGGGGGGGAGCTGTTTTTT
TRBD1	.	11	TRBV7-9	TRBJ1-1	CASSQDRGAFF	TGTGCCAGCAGCCAGGACAGGGGAGCTTTCTTT
TRBD2	.	16	TRBV28	TRBJ2-1	CASSSPAGGPYNEQFF	TGTGCCAGCAGTTCCCCAGCGGGGGGGCCCTACAATGAGCAGTTCTTC
TRBD1	.	18	TRBV7-9	TRBJ1-4	CASSLLVGGGQANEKLFF	TGTGCCAGCAGCCTTTTGGTTGGAGGGGGCCAGGCTAATGAAAAACTGTTTTTT
.	.	16	TRBV7-3	TRBJ2-3	CASSLGRRGSTDTQYF	TGTGCCAGCAGCTTAGGAAGAAGGGGTAGCACAGATACGCAGTATTTT
.	.	10	TRBV2	TRBJ2-7	CASSAYEQYF	TGTGCCAGCTCAGCCTACGAGCAGTACTTC
TRBD1	.	16	TRBV9	TRBJ2-4	CASSETTGGLQNIQYF	TGTGCCAGCAGCGAGACGACAGGGGGTTTACAAAACATTCAGTACTTC
.	.	15	TRBV5-1	TRBJ1-4	CASSLNPGPNEKLFF	TGCGCCAGCAGCTTGAATCCGGGTCCTAATGAAAAACTGTTTTTT
TRBD1	.	14	TRBV19	TRBJ1-5	CASSTDRGQQPQHF	TGTGCCAGTAGTACGGACAGGGGGCAACAGCCCCAGCATTTT
TRBD1	once	16	TRBV9	TRBJ1-3	CASSSMDRVVGNTIYF	TGTGCCAGCAGCTCGATGGACAGGGTTGTTGGAAACACCATATATTTT
.	few	17	TRBV27	TRBJ2-2	CASSPKLGDGGTGELFF	TGTGCCAGCAGTCCGAAGTTGGGGGACGGAGGGACCGGGGAGCTGTTTTTT
TRBD1	.	15	TRBV19	TRBJ2-7	CASSFFGDSSYEQYF	TGTGCCAGTAGTTTCTTTGGGGACAGCTCCTACGAGCAGTACTTC
TRBD1	.	14	TRBV12-5	TRBJ2-3	CASGFRTGGYTQYF	TGTGCTAGTGGTTTCAGGACAGGGGGGTATACGCAGTATTTT
.	.	15	TRBV6-6	TRBJ2-3	CASSTRQDYTDTQYF	TGTGCCAGCAGTACACGACAGGATTACACAGATACGCAGTATTTT
TRBD1	.	14	TRBV6-6	TRBJ1-5	CASRDRESNQPQHF	TGTGCCAGCAGGGACAGGGAGAGCAATCAGCCCCAGCATTTT